Listed here are 5 T cell receptor beta chains from one sample, sequenced in a study of blood T cell repertoires in COVID-19 (dated by TCRdb to the early 2020s). Libraries were made using the immunoSEQ multiplex PCR assay. TCRdb took this table from immuneACCESS and kept in-frame rearrangements with V and J called. Such tables lack part of the clones; where checked against another copy, unresolved V genes explain under half of the gap, and the rest is unexplained. The sample profile shows more than 200,000 clones; approximately 80% of them were found once. The ten largest clones take up 1.4% of the sample. Sequenced input: peripheral blood. Receptor source: a woman aged 40 to 50 who had recovered from COVID-19.

The V call is TRBV6-2 or TRBV6-3, the J call TRBJ2-3, with D hard to call. CDR1 and CDR2 (germline): MNHEY, SVGEGT. V lost 4 bases to trimming and J lost 4 bases, with 6 bases between them. The CDR3 has 12 amino acids. CDR3 amino acids: CASSSFSDTQYF. The CDR3 region has the DNA TGTGCCAGCAGTTCTTTTTCAGATACGCAGTATTTT.

The chain has TRBV7-2 and TRBJ2-7; 9 bases match TRBD1. This CDR3 is built from 15 residues. The J segment lost 5 bases and the V segment lost 1 base, leaving 6 bases of the junction unmatched. The germline V gene has CDR1 SGHTA and CDR2 FQGNSA. This CDR3 reads CASSLGNWDRDEQYF. Written as DNA, the CDR3 is TGTGCCAGCAGCTTAGGGAACTGGGACAGGGACGAGCAGTACTTC. Full variable domain (remainder filled in from reference TRBV7-2 and TRBJ2-7): GAGVSQSPSNKVTEKGKDVELRCDPISGHTALYWYRQSLGQGLEFLIYFQGNSAPDKSGLPSDRFSAERTGGSVSTLTIQRTQQEDSAVYLCASSLGNWDRDEQYFGPGTRLTVT.

CDR3: CANSGGRDYGYTF. For the CDR3, the DNA is TGTGCCAACTCCGGGGGGCGCGACTATGGCTACACCTTC. The V call is TRBV30, the J call TRBJ1-2; perhaps TRBD1 as D (6 bases). The V gene's germline CDR1 is GTSNPN and CDR2 SVGIG (reference sequence). V lost 8 bases and J lost 3, with 16 bases in between. The CDR3 is 13 amino acids.

This chain uses TRBV4-2 with TRBJ2-1; 9 bases line up with TRBD1. Germline V lookup: CDR1 LGHNA, CDR2 YNFKEQ. The CDR3 sequence is 16 residues long. The trim removed 4 bases at V and 7 bases at J, leaving 11 bases unmatched. In DNA form, the CDR3 reads TGTGCCAGCAGCCTTTCCGGGACAGGGAATAGTAATGAGCAGTTCTTC. This translates into CASSLSGTGNSNEQFF.

This clone was recorded a few times. V is TRBV6-6 and J is TRBJ1-1; 10 bases are shared with TRBD1. The CDR3 is 16 residues long. Germline V gene data show CDR1 as MNHNY and CDR2 as SVGAGI (reference sequence). The junction had 12 bases not matched to a gene; V was cut back by 8 bases and J by 3 bases. The CDR3: CASWSGTGVIDTEAFF. CDR3 nucleotides: TGTGCCAGCTGGTCGGGGACAGGGGTGATCGACACTGAAGCTTTCTTT.